The TCR beta chain described here comes from a study of T cells in Graves' hyperthyroidism and ophthalmopathy (dated by TCRdb to the late 2010s). The study in broad terms: Peripheral blood samples were taken at initial diagnosis, before any treatment was given. TCR V-J signatures able to tell the groups apart were searched for in a discovery cohort of 95 or so patients, of whom more than 40 had Graves' ophthalmopathy and more than 55 had stable Graves' hyperthyroidism. An independent validation cohort of around 19 hyperthyroidism patients and more than 15 patients who later progressed to ophthalmopathy tested prospective prediction of ophthalmopathy. The roughly 91 discovery patients were randomly split 7:3 into training and test sets. In more than 5 Graves' hyperthyroidism patients, the study also compared T-cell repertoires from thyroid tissue with T-cell repertoires from blood. After blood sampling, hyperthyroidism patients were treated with methimazole at a starting dose of 30 mg daily, and ophthalmopathy patients were treated with high-dose intravenous methylprednisolone. The paper reports TCR Vbeta CDR3 sequencing of fewer than 150 peripheral blood samples: fewer than 50 ophthalmopathy, under 80 hyperthyroidism and around 17 progressor patients.

The full study reports these points: Most expanded thyroid clonotypes (frequency above 0.001) were also detected in blood, a finding suggesting that blood repertoires may reflect thyroid immune responses. Sample size was not statistically predetermined, and investigators were not blinded to group allocation. In validation, the model predicted progression to ophthalmopathy with approximately 71% sensitivity and 72% to 75% specificity, a median of about 6.7 months before onset. A 13 V-J signature model separated ophthalmopathy from stable hyperthyroidism, with about 88% sensitivity and roughly 81% specificity in cross-validation and 80%/75% in testing.

Amplification of TCR beta CDR3 regions was carried out from RNA transcripts. For the first round of RT-PCR on the TCR CDR3, the HTBI primer set was used together with the Qiagen OneStep RT-PCR kit. Libraries were constructed in a second round of multiplex PCR, after which size selection and purification were carried out. Paired-end sequencing of the libraries was performed with 100 bp reads on an Illumina HiSeq2000. For the original study's pipeline: SOAPnuke was used to process the raw data, throwing out any read that contained adapters or uncalled bases, had a mean Phred below 15, or lacked an exact constant-primer or identifier match. High-quality paired reads were merged with COPE v1.2.5, and unique nucleotide sequences were defined as clonotypes. MiTCR v1.1 was used to align the clonotypes against IMGT TRBV, TRBD and TRBJ reference segments. The analysis included only V-J combinations with a frequency above 0.0001, which together covered approximately 99% of the repertoires. A TCS score was defined as the ratio of F50 (clonal expansion) to E x V (chaos), with BLOSUM62-based TCRdist applied between CDR3 peptides within each V-J. Welch's t-statistics and random forest reduced 450 to 600 V-J features to roughly 13, which were used in a naive Bayes classifier (R e1071). TCRdb reanalyzed the raw reads on its own, using fastp at Q25 for trimming and MiXCR for clone calling, and kept in-frame beta chains. Rows matching on CDR3 protein sequence are summarized as one entry with the most common DNA and genes. TCRdb's processing, not the study's, gives the V and J calls here. Within this sample are under 350,000 distinct CDR3 sequences, with 25% of them counted one time only. Jointly, the top ten make up over 25% of the sample.

Hyperthyroidism patients were newly diagnosed, with disease duration under 2 months, and aged 18 to 65 years. The study excluded patients with uncontrolled infections, other autoimmune diseases, pregnancy or lactation. Diagnoses relied on clinical symptoms, serum thyroxine and TRAb, thyroid ultrasound and orbital computed tomography. Blood from progressor patients was drawn when they were first diagnosed with hyperthyroidism, before any ophthalmopathy symptoms appeared. Ficoll-Paque density gradient centrifugation was used to isolate PBMCs from approximately 10 ml of fresh peripheral blood. Progressor patients were first diagnosed with Graves' hyperthyroidism and then developed ophthalmopathy during follow-up. Trizol reagent was used to extract total RNA, and RNA quality was then checked on an Agilent 2100 Bioanalyzer. The CDR3 runs 14 amino acids, cysteine and phenylalanine included. Of all the DNA, just the CDR3 is kept, 42 bases in frame from base 1. V is pared back by 3 bases and J by 7 bases, with 15 bases lying between the germline termini. The germline V gene (reference sequence) provides CDR1 SGHAT and CDR2 FQDESV.

About this clonotype: Which antigen it targets is not known. No quality values exist for individual bases; no much larger clone is one base distant.

Specimen: blood. This receptor chain uses TRBV11-1 and TRBJ1-1, with TRBD1 tentatively as D gene (6 bases match). The receptor was derived from a man in his forties or fifties with Graves' hyperthyroidism that later progressed to Graves' ophthalmopathy. Here the CDR3 is given as CASSFNPQGSEAFF. The DNA reads TGTGCCAGCAGCTTTAATCCACAGGGCAGTGAAGCTTTCTTT.